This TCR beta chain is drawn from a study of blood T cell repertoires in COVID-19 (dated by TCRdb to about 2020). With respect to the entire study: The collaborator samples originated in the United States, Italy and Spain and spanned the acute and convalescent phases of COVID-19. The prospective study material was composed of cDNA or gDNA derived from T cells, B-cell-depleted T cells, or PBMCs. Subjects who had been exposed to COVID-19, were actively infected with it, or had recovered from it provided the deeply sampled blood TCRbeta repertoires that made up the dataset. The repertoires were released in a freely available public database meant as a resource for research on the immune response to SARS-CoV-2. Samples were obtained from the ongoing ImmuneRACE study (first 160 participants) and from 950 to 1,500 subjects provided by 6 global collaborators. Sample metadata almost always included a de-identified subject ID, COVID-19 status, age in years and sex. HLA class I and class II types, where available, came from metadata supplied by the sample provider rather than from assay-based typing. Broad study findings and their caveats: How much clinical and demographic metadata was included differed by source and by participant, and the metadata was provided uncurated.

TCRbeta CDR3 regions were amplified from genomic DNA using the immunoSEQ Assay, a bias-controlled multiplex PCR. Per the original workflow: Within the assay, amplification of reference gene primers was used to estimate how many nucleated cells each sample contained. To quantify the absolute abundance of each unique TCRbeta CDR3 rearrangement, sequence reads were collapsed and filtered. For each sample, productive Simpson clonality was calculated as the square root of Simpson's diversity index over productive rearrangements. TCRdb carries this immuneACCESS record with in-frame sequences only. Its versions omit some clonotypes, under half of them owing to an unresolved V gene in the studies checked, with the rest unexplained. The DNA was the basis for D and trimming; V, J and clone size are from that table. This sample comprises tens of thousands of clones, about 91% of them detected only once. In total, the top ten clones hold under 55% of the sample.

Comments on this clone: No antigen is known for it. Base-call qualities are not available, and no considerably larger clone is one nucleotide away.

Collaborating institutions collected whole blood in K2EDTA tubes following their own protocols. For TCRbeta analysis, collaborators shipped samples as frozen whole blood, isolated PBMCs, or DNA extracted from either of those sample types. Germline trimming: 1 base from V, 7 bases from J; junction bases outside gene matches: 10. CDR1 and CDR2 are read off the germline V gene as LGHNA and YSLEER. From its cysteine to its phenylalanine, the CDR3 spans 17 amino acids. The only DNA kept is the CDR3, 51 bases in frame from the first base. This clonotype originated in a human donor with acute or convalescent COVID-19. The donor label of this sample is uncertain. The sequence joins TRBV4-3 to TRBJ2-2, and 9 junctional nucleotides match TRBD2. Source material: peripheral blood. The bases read TGCGCCAGCAGCCAAGGCATAGCGGGGGCCGGGGACGGGGAGCTGTTTTTT. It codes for CASSQGIAGAGDGELFF.